A single sample is the source of the 5 T cell receptor beta chains below, sequenced in a study of beta chain features in type 1 diabetes. Regarding the study as a whole: Type 1 diabetes patients had moderately but significantly shorter TCRB CDR3s in all four CD4+ subsets.

The authors reverse transcribed all of the isolated RNA, so sequencing captured expressed TCRB transcripts. Repertoires were generated with immunoSEQ multiplex PCR, while TCRdb's copy carries only in-frame clones and drops some. The sample holds about 150,000 clones, approximately 7.9% seen once. Antigens for these TCRs are unknown. Specimen: central memory CD4+ T cells from blood. The receptors were gathered from a man younger than 35 with type 1 diabetes.

A few counts support this clone. The CDR3 nucleotides read TGCGCCAGCAGCCCTCAGCGGGGGGGCGAAGAGACCCAGTACTTC. Protein: CASSPQRGGEETQYF. The chain employs TRBV5-1 and TRBJ2-5, with 10 nucleotides matching TRBD2. CDR3 length: 15 residues. The germline gives CDR1 SGHRS, CDR2 YFSETQ. V gave up 4 bases and J gave up 3 bases; unmatched junction bases: 6.

The chain employs TRBV11-3 and TRBJ2-1; TRBD1 is a possible D gene (5 bases). Germline V CDR1 and CDR2: SGHNT, YENEEA. V lost 1 base and J 2 bases, leaving 9 bases between the germline ends. This CDR3 spans 15 amino acids. In DNA, the CDR3 is TGTGCCAGCAGCTTAGCTCAGGGCCCCTACAATGAGCAGTTCTTC. Translating it yields CASSLAQGPYNEQFF.

This clone turned up a few times. J is TRBJ1-4 and V is TRBV4-2; 11 nucleotides align to TRBD1. The CDR3 covers 16 residues. The V segment lost 4 bases and the J segment 4 bases; nucleotides outside the gene matches: 5. Per the germline V gene, CDR1 is LGHNA and CDR2 is YNFKEQ. The CDR3 loop reads CASSPGTGGHNEKLFF. DNA of the CDR3: TGTGCCAGCAGCCCGGGGACAGGGGGTCATAATGAAAAACTGTTTTTT.

The gene calls are TRBV5-1 and TRBJ2-5; the match to TRBD1 covers 8 bases. The germline V gene encodes CDR1 SGHRS and CDR2 YFSETQ. This CDR3 spans 15 amino acids. Trimming took 4 bases from V and 3 from J; bases not matched to a gene: 8. CDR3 in amino acids: CASSATGTGEETQYF. The CDR3 DNA reads TGCGCCAGCAGCGCGACCGGGACAGGCGAAGAGACCCAGTACTTC.

The chain recombines TRBV25-1 with TRBJ2-5; D is unresolved. Germline V gene data show CDR1 as MGHDK and CDR2 as SYGVNS. This CDR3 region has 13 residues. Trimming took off 5 bases at V and 2 bases at J, with 9 bases between the two ends. CDR3 nucleotide sequence: TGTGCCAGCAGTATCTCTGTTCAAGAGACCCAGTACTTC. It encodes CASSISVQETQYF.